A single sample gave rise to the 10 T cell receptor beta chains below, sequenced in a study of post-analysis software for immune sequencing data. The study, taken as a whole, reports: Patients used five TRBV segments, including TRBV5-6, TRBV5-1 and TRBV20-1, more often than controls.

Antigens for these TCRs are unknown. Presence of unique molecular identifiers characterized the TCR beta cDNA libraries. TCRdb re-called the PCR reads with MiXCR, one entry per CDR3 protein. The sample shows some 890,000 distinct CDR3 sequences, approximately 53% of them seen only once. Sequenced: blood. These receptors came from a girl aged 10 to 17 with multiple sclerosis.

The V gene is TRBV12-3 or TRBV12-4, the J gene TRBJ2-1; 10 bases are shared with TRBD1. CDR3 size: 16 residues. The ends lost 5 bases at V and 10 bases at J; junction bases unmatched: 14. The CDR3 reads CASSPPNVRQGAEQFF. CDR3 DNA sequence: TGTGCCAGCAGTCCCCCGAACGTGAGACAGGGGGCCGAGCAGTTCTTC.

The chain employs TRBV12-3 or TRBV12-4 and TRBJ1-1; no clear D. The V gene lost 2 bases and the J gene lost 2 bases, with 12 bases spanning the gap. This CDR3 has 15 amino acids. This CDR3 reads CASSLLWGRNTEAFF. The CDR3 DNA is TGTGCCAGCAGTTTACTATGGGGAAGAAACACTGAAGCTTTCTTT.

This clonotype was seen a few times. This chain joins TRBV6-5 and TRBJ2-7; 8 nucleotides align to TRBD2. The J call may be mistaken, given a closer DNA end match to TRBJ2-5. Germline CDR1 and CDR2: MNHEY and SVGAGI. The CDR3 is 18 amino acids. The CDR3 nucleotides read TGTGCCAGCAGTTACTCGAATTGGCCCATTGGCGGGGGGGAGACCCAGTACTTC. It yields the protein CASSYSNWPIGGGETQYF.

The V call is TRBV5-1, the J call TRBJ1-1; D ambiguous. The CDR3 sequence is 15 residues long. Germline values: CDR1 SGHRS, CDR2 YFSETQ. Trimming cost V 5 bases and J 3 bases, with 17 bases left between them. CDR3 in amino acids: CASRWGGLLDTEAFF. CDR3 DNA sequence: TGCGCCAGCAGATGGGGAGGGTTGTTGGACACTGAAGCTTTCTTT.

The CDR3 DNA sequence: TGTGCCAGCAGTACCGGGACTAGCGGTAACTCCTACGAGCAGTACTTC. It encodes CASSTGTSGNSYEQYF. The rearrangement joins TRBV6-2 or TRBV6-3 to TRBJ2-7; 11 bases map to TRBD2. J gave up 0 bases and V 5 bases, and 6 bases lay outside the gene matches. The CDR3 contains 16 residues. CDR1 is MNHEY and CDR2 is SVGEGT in the germline V gene.

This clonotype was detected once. CDR3 loop: CASRRTSGSDYNEQFF. CDR3 DNA: TGTGCCAGCAGAAGGACTAGCGGGAGTGACTACAATGAGCAGTTCTTC. The V call is TRBV6-5, the J call TRBJ2-1; 13 bases match TRBD2. Trimming at V came to 6 bases and at J to 3 bases, leaving 5 bases not matched to a gene. Germline values: CDR1 MNHEY, CDR2 SVGAGI. CDR3 length equals 16 residues.

The DNA for the CDR3 is TGTGCCAGCAGCGTAGGACCAGCGGGAGATACGCAGTATTTT. Translating it yields CASSVGPAGDTQYF. The V and J genes are TRBV9 and TRBJ2-3, with D tentatively TRBD2 (6 bases). The V gene lost 0 bases and the J gene lost 5 bases, with 10 bases spanning the gap. The germline V gene encodes CDR1 SGDLS and CDR2 YYNGEE. The CDR3 consists of 14 residues.

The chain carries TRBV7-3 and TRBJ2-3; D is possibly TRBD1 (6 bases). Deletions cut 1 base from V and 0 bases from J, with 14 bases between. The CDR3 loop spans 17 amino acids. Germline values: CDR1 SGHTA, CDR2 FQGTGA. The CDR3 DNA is TGTGCCAGCAGCTTAATAGGGGGACGAAGTAGCACAGATACGCAGTATTTT. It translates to CASSLIGGRSSTDTQYF.

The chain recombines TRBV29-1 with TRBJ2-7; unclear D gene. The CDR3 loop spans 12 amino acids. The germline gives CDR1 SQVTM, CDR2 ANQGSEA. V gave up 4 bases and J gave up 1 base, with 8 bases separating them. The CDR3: CSVVAYSYEQYF. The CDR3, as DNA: TGCAGCGTTGTGGCGTATTCCTACGAGCAGTACTTC.

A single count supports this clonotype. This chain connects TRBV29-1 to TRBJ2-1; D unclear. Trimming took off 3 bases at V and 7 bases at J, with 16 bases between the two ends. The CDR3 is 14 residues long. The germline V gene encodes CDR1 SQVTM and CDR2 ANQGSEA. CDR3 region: CSVEGRSGPNEQFF. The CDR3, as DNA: TGCAGCGTTGAGGGCCGAAGTGGGCCAAATGAGCAGTTCTTC.